The rows below give T cell receptor beta chains drawn from one sample of a study of siplizumab effects on memory and regulatory T cells. Some clones are missing from TCRdb's copy, which holds only in-frame ones; the method was immunoSEQ multiplex PCR. Of around 100,000 clones listed, 91% are singletons. Sequencing input: CD4+ T cells sorted from blood. The receptors stem from a human donor in good health. Some clones in this sample may be carry-over from other donors' samples. CDR3s include the opening cysteine and the closing phenylalanine or tryptophan. Fields, in order: V gene, clone size, D gene, J gene, CDR3 DNA, CDR3 protein. A D gene is named only where the DNA matches it firmly. Some rows mark clone size as missing; the rest say once, few, many or name a class of expanded clone.

v_gene: TRBV6-5; abundance: .; d_gene: .; j_gene: TRBJ1-5; CDR3nt: TGTGCCAGTCGTACTAGCAATCAGCCCCAGCATTTT; CDR3aa: CASRTSNQPQHF
v_gene: TRBV28; abundance: .; d_gene: .; j_gene: TRBJ2-4; CDR3nt: TGTGCCAGCAGACACGGTTCCGGGTCCAAAAACATTCAGTACTTC; CDR3aa: CASRHGSGSKNIQYF
v_gene: TRBV7-3; abundance: .; d_gene: TRBD2; j_gene: TRBJ2-1; CDR3nt: TGTGCCAGCAGCTTAACGGCAAGTTTTACTAGCGCAGAGCAGTTCTTC; CDR3aa: CASSLTASFTSAEQFF
v_gene: TRBV7-9; abundance: .; d_gene: TRBD2; j_gene: TRBJ2-7; CDR3nt: TGTGCCAGCAGCTCGGGACTAGCTATCTACGAGCAGTACTTC; CDR3aa: CASSSGLAIYEQYF
v_gene: TRBV5-1; abundance: .; d_gene: .; j_gene: TRBJ2-7; CDR3nt: TGCGCCAGCAGCTTGATGTCTAGCCGGGACGAGCAGTACTTC; CDR3aa: CASSLMSSRDEQYF
v_gene: TRBV19; abundance: .; d_gene: .; j_gene: TRBJ1-1; CDR3nt: TGTGCCAGTAGTATGGACAGATTGAACACTGAAGCTTTCTTT; CDR3aa: CASSMDRLNTEAFF
v_gene: TRBV5-4; abundance: .; d_gene: TRBD2; j_gene: TRBJ2-5; CDR3nt: TGTGCCAGCAGCTCCCCCGGGTTGGCGGGAGCGGGTGAGACCCAGTACTTC; CDR3aa: CASSSPGLAGAGETQYF
v_gene: TRBV28; abundance: .; d_gene: .; j_gene: TRBJ1-2; CDR3nt: TGTGCCACCTTTATTAGGCCCCCAGGGGCCCCCAACTATGGCTACACCTTC; CDR3aa: CATFIRPPGAPNYGYTF
v_gene: TRBV5-1; abundance: once; d_gene: TRBD2; j_gene: TRBJ2-7; CDR3nt: TGCGCCAGCAGCTTGTTTGCGGGAGACGGGTACGAGCAGTACTTC; CDR3aa: CASSLFAGDGYEQYF
v_gene: TRBV25-1; abundance: .; d_gene: TRBD2; j_gene: TRBJ2-3; CDR3nt: TGTGCCAGCAGTCCTGCGGGACTAGCAACAGATACGCAGTATTTT; CDR3aa: CASSPAGLATDTQYF
v_gene: TRBV19; abundance: .; d_gene: TRBD1; j_gene: TRBJ1-5; CDR3nt: TGTGCCAGTAGTTTCCGACGCCAGGACAGGGTCAATCAGCCCCAGCATTTT; CDR3aa: CASSFRRQDRVNQPQHF
v_gene: TRBV6-1; abundance: .; d_gene: .; j_gene: TRBJ2-2; CDR3nt: TGTGCCACGTTCCCTCGGACGGACCCACCCGGGGAGCTGTTTTTT; CDR3aa: CATFPRTDPPGELFF
v_gene: TRBV11-2; abundance: .; d_gene: TRBD1; j_gene: TRBJ2-3; CDR3nt: TGTGCCAGCCAAACTCTGGGGACAGGTAGAGATACGCAGTATTTT; CDR3aa: CASQTLGTGRDTQYF
v_gene: TRBV29-1; abundance: .; d_gene: .; j_gene: TRBJ1-1; CDR3nt: TGCAGCGTTGAATTAACGGTAAACACTGAAGCTTTCTTT; CDR3aa: CSVELTVNTEAFF